The 19 T cell receptor beta chains in this list originate from one sample, sequenced in a study of cytomegalovirus exposure and HLA in healthy donors. Assay: immunoSEQ multiplex PCR; the TCRdb copy retains only in-frame clones and omits some. The sample lists fewer than 350,000 clones, around nine tenths occurring once. Sequenced sample: PBMCs. The receptor source for this set is a woman in her late teens or twenties in good health and CMV-seronegative.

Only a few counts were recorded for this clone. The gene calls are TRBV7-8 and TRBJ1-1; TRBD1 matches at 8 bases. V shed 4 bases, J shed 3 bases, and the junction held 10 bases outside the gene matches. The CDR3 extends over 16 amino acids. Germline V gives CDR1 SGHVS, CDR2 FQNEAQ. The chain's CDR3 is CASSSTGGGGHTEAFF. CDR3 bases: TGTGCCAGCAGCTCAACAGGGGGTGGGGGACACACTGAAGCTTTCTTT.

The chain carries TRBV2 and TRBJ2-7; weak D call: TRBD1 (5 bases). V lost 6 bases to trimming and J lost 5 bases, with 17 bases between them. Germline V lookup: CDR1 SNHLY, CDR2 FYNNEI. The CDR3 has 14 residues. The CDR3 DNA reads TGTGCCAGCAGAAACCGACAGACCCTTGACGAGCAGTACTTC. Protein sequence: CASRNRQTLDEQYF.

The chain uses TRBV25-1 and TRBJ2-3; 9 bases match TRBD2. The CDR3 length is 15 residues. Germline V gives CDR1 MGHDK, CDR2 SYGVNS. With 5 bases clipped from V and 5 bases from J, the junction kept 8 bases outside the gene matches. The DNA of the CDR3 is TGTGCCAGCAGTCTAGCGGGGACCACAGGAGATACGCAGTATTTT. Translation gives CASSLAGTTGDTQYF.

The chain couples TRBV2 to TRBJ2-7; a possible D gene is TRBD2 (6 bases). The CDR3 is made up of 16 amino acids. Germline V CDR1 and CDR2: SNHLY, FYNNEI. Trimming pared 9 bases from V and 4 bases from J, leaving 25 bases between. CDR3 loop: CASRTTPTGVGYEQYF. The CDR3 DNA is TGTGCCAGTCGGACTACCCCGACGGGTGTGGGGTACGAGCAGTACTTC.

The genes are TRBV4-1 and TRBJ1-6; unclear D gene. The germline V gene has CDR1 MGHRA and CDR2 YSYEKL. V was pared by 0 bases and J by 9 bases, with 9 bases between. This CDR3 comprises 14 residues. The chain's CDR3 is CASSQDEGFSPLHF. In DNA form, the CDR3 reads TGCGCCAGCAGCCAAGATGAGGGTTTTTCACCCCTCCACTTT.

This chain joins TRBV28 and TRBJ1-2; 7 positions agree with TRBD1. This CDR3 comprises 13 residues. V lost 7 bases, J lost 6 bases, and 8 bases stayed unmatched. Germline-derived CDR1 and CDR2 are MDHEN and SYDVKM. The chain's CDR3 is CASTLTGSDGYTF. CDR3 DNA sequence: TGTGCCAGCACCTTGACAGGGAGCGATGGCTACACCTTC.

CDR3 bases: TGTGCCAGCAGCTTAAGCGGGGGGGGGTACGAGCAGTACTTC. Its protein is CASSLSGGGYEQYF. The chain has TRBV7-9 and TRBJ2-7; 10 bases agree with TRBD2. Germline V gene lookup returns CDR1 SEHNR and CDR2 FQNEAQ (reference sequence). V shed 2 bases, J shed 4 bases, and the junction held 2 bases outside the gene matches. The CDR3 runs to 14 residues. Full variable domain (missing parts from reference TRBV7-9 and TRBJ2-7): DTGVSQNPRHKITKRGQNVTFRCDPISEHNRLYWYRQTLGQGPEFLTYFQNEAQLEKSRLLSDRFSAERPKGSFSTLEIQRTEQGDSAMYLCASSLSGGGYEQYFGPGTRLTVT.

The chain recombines TRBV9 with TRBJ1-1, with 11 bases fitting TRBD1. Looked up from germline, CDR1 is SGDLS and CDR2 is YYNGEE. V was clipped by 4 bases and J by 1 base; unmatched bases: 6. The CDR3 is made up of 16 amino acids. CDR3 nucleotide sequence: TGTGCCAGCAGCAAGGGACAGGGGGTGACGAACACTGAAGCTTTCTTT. Encoded protein: CASSKGQGVTNTEAFF.

This chain uses TRBV5-6 with TRBJ2-2; D is unclear. The CDR3 extends over 12 amino acids. The germline V and J ends were trimmed by 2 bases and 5 bases, with 4 bases remaining between them. Looked up from germline, CDR1 is SGHDT and CDR2 is YYEEEE. CDR3 coding DNA: TGTGCCAGCAGCTTCCGGACCGGGGAGCTGTTTTTT. Translation: CASSFRTGELFF.

Only one count was recorded for this clone. The V gene is TRBV7-9, the J gene TRBJ1-1; D may be TRBD1 (5 bases). The CDR3 is made up of 12 amino acids. Trimming took 6 bases from V and 3 from J, leaving 8 bases between them. The germline V gene encodes CDR1 SEHNR and CDR2 FQNEAQ (reference sequence). In nucleotides, the CDR3 is TGTGCCAGCAGGGCAGGGTACACTGAAGCTTTCTTT. As protein: CASRAGYTEAFF.

The chain is built from TRBV12-5 and TRBJ1-1, with a tentative D call TRBD1 (5 bases). The V gene lost 3 bases and the J gene lost 1 base, with 6 bases spanning the gap. This CDR3 comprises 13 residues. CDR1 and CDR2 from the germline V gene are LGHNT and FRNRAP. DNA of the CDR3: TGTGCTAGTGGTTTACAGGAGAACACTGAAGCTTTCTTT. Translation gives CASGLQENTEAFF. Together with reference TRBV12-5 and TRBJ1-1, the CDR3 gives the full variable domain: DARVTQTPRHKVTEMGQEVTMRCQPILGHNTVFWYRQTMMQGLELLAYFRNRAPLDDSGMPKDRFSAEMPDATLATLKIQPSEPRDSAVYFCASGLQENTEAFFGQGTRLTVV.

The chain has TRBV28 and TRBJ2-7, with 10 bases fitting TRBD2. Germline values: CDR1 MDHEN, CDR2 SYDVKM. The junction had 18 bases not matched to a gene; V was cut back by 10 bases and J by 0 bases. This CDR3 comprises 18 residues. This chain's CDR3 is CATMRQAGGLTSSYEQYF. In DNA form, the CDR3 reads TGTGCCACTATGCGCCAAGCGGGAGGGCTCACTAGCTCCTACGAGCAGTACTTC.

This chain links TRBV27 with TRBJ1-6; possible D gene TRBD1, 6 bases. Germline V gene lookup returns CDR1 MNHEY and CDR2 SMNVEV (reference sequence). The CDR3 totals 14 residues. Trimming removed 9 bases from V and 0 bases from J, with 9 bases in between. The CDR3 bases are TGTGCCAGTTCACAGGGCTCCTATAATTCACCCCTCCACTTT. This sequence encodes CASSQGSYNSPLHF.

The chain links TRBV19 to TRBJ1-1, with TRBD1 identical over 7 bases. There are 15 residues in the CDR3. Germline V gene sequence: CDR1 LNHDA, CDR2 SQIVND (reference sequence). Trimming at V came to 8 bases and at J to 1 base, leaving 10 bases not matched to a gene. The CDR3 sequence is CASHRQGLGNTEAFF. CDR3 sequence (DNA): TGTGCCAGTCATCGACAGGGCCTGGGGAACACTGAAGCTTTCTTT. Variable domain in full (rest from reference TRBV19 and TRBJ1-1): DGGITQSPKYLFRKEGQNVTLSCEQNLNHDAMYWYRQDPGQGLRLIYYSQIVNDFQKGDIAEGYSVSREKKESFPLTVTSAQKNPTAFYLCASHRQGLGNTEAFFGQGTRLTVV.

The V and J genes are TRBV7-3 and TRBJ2-1; D is uncertain. This CDR3 has 15 residues. Germline V lookup: CDR1 SGHTA, CDR2 FQGTGA. The germline V and J ends were trimmed by 1 base and 7 bases, with 14 bases remaining between them. CDR3: CASSLRLGSANEQFF. The CDR3 nucleotides are TGTGCCAGCAGCTTAAGGCTAGGTAGTGCAAATGAGCAGTTCTTC. Filled out from reference TRBV7-3 and TRBJ2-1, the complete variable domain reads GAGVSQTPSNKVTEKGKYVELRCDPISGHTALYWYRQSLGQGPEFLIYFQGTGAADDSGLPNDRFFAVRPEGSVSTLKIQRTERGDSAVYLCASSLRLGSANEQFFGPGTRLTVL.

The rearrangement uses TRBV27 and TRBJ2-7, with 8 bases identical to TRBD2. With V trimmed by 6 bases and J by 6 bases, 16 bases remained unmatched. This CDR3 comprises 16 residues. The V gene's germline CDR1 is MNHEY and CDR2 SMNVEV (reference sequence). The CDR3 reads CASRADRLAGSGEQYF. In DNA form, the CDR3 reads TGTGCCAGCAGAGCCGACAGGTTAGCGGGGTCCGGCGAGCAGTACTTC.

The sample holds one count of this clone. V gene TRBV28 combines with J gene TRBJ1-2; 9 bases match TRBD1. Germline V CDR1 and CDR2: MDHEN, SYDVKM. Trimming cost V 6 bases and J 4 bases; bases outside gene matches: 9. There are 15 residues in the CDR3. The CDR3 DNA reads as TGTGCCAGCAGGCACGGGACAGGGATCACCTATGGCTACACCTTC. Translated, it gives CASRHGTGITYGYTF.

The chain recombines TRBV30 with TRBJ2-5; D gene uncertain. Per germline, CDR1 GTSNPN and CDR2 SVGIG (reference sequence). The CDR3 runs to 13 residues. Trimming removed 0 bases from V and 3 bases from J, with 8 bases in between. The CDR3 DNA sequence: TGTGCCTGGAGTGTACGGAGCGAAGAGACCCAGTACTTC. Translation: CAWSVRSEETQYF.

The rearrangement uses TRBV28 and TRBJ2-3; D is unclear. Germline CDR1 MDHEN, CDR2 SYDVKM. The CDR3 consists of 17 residues. The V end lost 3 bases, the J end lost 0 bases, and 16 bases lay between the germline ends. The CDR3 loop is CASSFPEHASSTDTQYF. The CDR3 coding sequence is TGTGCCAGCAGTTTCCCCGAACATGCCAGTAGCACAGATACGCAGTATTTT.